This T cell receptor (beta chain) was sequenced for a study of Graves' ophthalmopathy and Graves' hyperthyroidism. The germline gives CDR1 SGHRS, CDR2 YFSETQ. The CDR3 is 15 residues long. The study, taken as a whole, reports: At just over 70% sensitivity and 72.22% specificity, the model predicted progression of the ophthalmopathy. Ophthalmopathy could be told apart from stable hyperthyroidism by a 13-signature model (about 90% sensitivity, around 79% specificity).

In regard to this clonotype: Its antigen is not known. Since a much larger clone is just one base distant, this may be a read error.

Hyperthyroidism cases were recent diagnoses of under 2 months' duration in people aged 18 to 65. Serum thyroxine and TRAb, along with clinical symptoms, thyroid ultrasound and orbital computed tomography, were what diagnosis relied on. Scientists amplified the TCR beta CDR3 regions from RNA transcripts. A first-round RT-PCR used HTBI primers, followed by a second-round multiplex PCR. TCRdb recomputed calls from the multiplex PCR reads with MiXCR, one row per CDR3 protein. The repertoire holds about 590,000 distinct CDR3 sequences, with just under 40% as singletons. This TCR derives from an adult man with Graves' hyperthyroidism. The rearrangement links TRBV5-1 to TRBJ2-7, with D possibly TRBD2 on 5 matching bases. Sequencing input: peripheral blood or thyroid tissue (not recorded which). The CDR3 loop reads CASSWAEADFIEQYF. The CDR3 nucleotides are TGTGCCAGCAGTTGGGCGGAGGCGGACTTTATTGAGCAGTACTTC. Full variable domain (missing parts from reference TRBV5-1 and TRBJ2-7): KAGVTQTPRYLIKTRGQQVTLSCSPISGHRSVSWYQQTPGQGLQFLFEYFSETQRNKGNFPGRFSGRQFSNSRSEMNVSTLELGDSALYLCASSWAEADFIEQYFGPGTRLTVT.